This TCR beta chain stems from a study of blood T cell repertoires in COVID-19. Study as a whole: Sources were T cells, B-cell-depleted T cells, or PBMCs; the material itself was cDNA or gDNA.

This clone was found once. Data came from immunoSEQ multiplex PCR; TCRdb stores just in-frame clones and leaves some out. The sample lists roughly 87,000 clones; around 85% were seen once. V was pared by 10 bases and J by 6 bases, with 17 bases of the junction left unmatched. CDR3 size: 15 residues. In germline, CDR1 is MDHEN, CDR2 SYDVKM. The specimen was peripheral blood. V gene TRBV28 combines with J gene TRBJ1-2, with 7 bases that match TRBD1. The origin of this receptor is a woman aged 55-69 years with acute or convalescent COVID-19. CDR3 bases: TGTGCCACCCAACTCCCGACGACAGGGTGGAATGGCTACACCTTC. This translates into CATQLPTTGWNGYTF.